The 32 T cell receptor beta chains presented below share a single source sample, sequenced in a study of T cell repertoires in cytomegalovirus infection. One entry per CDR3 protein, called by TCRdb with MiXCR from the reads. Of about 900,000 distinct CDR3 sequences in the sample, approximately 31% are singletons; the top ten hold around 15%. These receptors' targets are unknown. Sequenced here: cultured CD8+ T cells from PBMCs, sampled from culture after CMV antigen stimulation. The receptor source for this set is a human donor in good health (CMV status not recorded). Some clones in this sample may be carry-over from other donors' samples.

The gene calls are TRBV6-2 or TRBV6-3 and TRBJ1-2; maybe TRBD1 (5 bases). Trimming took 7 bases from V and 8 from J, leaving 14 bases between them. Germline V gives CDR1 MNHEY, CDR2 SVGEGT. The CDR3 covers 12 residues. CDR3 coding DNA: TGTGCCAGCACCGTTGAGGGGAGAGGCTACACCTTC. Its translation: CASTVEGRGYTF.

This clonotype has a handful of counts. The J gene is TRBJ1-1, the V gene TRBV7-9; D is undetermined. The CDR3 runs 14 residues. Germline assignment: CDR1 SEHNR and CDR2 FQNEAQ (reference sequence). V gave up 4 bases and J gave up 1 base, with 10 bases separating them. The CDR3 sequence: CASSSVLTNTEAFF. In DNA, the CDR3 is TGTGCCAGCAGCTCAGTCCTGACGAACACTGAAGCTTTCTTT.

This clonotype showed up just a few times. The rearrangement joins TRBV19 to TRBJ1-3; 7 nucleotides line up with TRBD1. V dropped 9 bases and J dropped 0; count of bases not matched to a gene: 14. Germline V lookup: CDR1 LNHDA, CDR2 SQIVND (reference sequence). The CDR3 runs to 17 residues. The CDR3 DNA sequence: TGTGCCAGCTCCTCCATTACGGGACAGTCCTCTGGAAACACCATATATTTT. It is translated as CASSSITGQSSGNTIYF.

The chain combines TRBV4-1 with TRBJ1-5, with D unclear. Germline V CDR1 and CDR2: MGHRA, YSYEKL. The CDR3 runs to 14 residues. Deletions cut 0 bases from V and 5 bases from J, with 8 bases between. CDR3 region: CASSQEIGYQPQHF. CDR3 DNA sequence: TGCGCCAGCAGCCAAGAAATAGGGTATCAGCCCCAGCATTTT.

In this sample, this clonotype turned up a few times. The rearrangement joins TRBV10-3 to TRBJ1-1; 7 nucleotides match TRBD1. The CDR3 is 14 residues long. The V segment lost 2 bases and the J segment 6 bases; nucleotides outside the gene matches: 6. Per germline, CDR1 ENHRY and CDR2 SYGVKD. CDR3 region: CAISEKGAVAEAFF. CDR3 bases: TGTGCCATCAGTGAGAAGGGGGCCGTAGCTGAAGCTTTCTTT.

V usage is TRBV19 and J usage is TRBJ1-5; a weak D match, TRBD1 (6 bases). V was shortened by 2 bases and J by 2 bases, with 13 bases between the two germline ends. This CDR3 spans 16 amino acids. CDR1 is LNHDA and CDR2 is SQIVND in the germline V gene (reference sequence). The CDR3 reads CASSIRTELGNQPQHF. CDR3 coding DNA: TGTGCCAGTAGTATACGGACAGAATTGGGCAATCAGCCCCAGCATTTT.

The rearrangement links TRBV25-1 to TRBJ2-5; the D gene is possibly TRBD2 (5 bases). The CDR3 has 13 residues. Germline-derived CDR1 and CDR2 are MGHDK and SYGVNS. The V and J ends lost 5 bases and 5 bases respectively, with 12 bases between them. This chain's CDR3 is CASSWTVSETQYF. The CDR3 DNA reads TGTGCCAGCAGTTGGACTGTATCGGAGACCCAGTACTTC.

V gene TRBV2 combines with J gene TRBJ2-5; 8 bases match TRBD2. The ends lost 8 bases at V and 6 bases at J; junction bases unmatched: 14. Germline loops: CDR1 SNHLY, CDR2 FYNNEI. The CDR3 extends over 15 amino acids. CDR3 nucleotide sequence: TGTGCCAGCCCTTCCGGGACTAGTGGCAGGAAGACCCAGTACTTC. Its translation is CASPSGTSGRKTQYF.

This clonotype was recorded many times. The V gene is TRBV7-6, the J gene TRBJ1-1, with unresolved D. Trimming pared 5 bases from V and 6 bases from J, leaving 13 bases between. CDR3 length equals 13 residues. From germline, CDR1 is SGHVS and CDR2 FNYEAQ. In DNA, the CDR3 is TGTGCCAGCAGCGGCCGCGGAGGGCCTGAAGCTTTCTTT. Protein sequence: CASSGRGGPEAFF.

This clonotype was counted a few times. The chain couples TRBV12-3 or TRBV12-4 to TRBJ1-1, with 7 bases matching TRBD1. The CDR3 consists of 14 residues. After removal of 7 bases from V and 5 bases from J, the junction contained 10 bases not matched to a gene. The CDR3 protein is CASTHRGEGTEAFF. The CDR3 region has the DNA TGTGCCAGCACGCACAGGGGCGAGGGGACTGAAGCTTTCTTT.

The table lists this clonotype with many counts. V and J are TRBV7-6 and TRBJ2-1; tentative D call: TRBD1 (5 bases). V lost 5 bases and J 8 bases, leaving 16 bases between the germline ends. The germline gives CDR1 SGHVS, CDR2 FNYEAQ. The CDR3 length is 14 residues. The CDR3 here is CASSRQWGPDEQFF. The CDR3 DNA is TGTGCCAGCAGCCGTCAGTGGGGCCCCGATGAGCAGTTCTTC.

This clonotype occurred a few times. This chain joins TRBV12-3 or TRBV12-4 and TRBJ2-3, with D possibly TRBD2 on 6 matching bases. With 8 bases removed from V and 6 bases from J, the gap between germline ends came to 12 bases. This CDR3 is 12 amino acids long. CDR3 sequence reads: CASAPGGDTQYF. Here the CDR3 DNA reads TGTGCCAGCGCCCCCGGAGGGGATACGCAGTATTTT.

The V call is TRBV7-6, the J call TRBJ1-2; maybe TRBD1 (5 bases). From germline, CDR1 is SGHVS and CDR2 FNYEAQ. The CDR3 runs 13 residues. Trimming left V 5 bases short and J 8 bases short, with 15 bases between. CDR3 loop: CASSRGQGEGYTF. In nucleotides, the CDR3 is TGTGCCAGCAGCCGAGGGCAGGGTGAAGGCTACACCTTC.

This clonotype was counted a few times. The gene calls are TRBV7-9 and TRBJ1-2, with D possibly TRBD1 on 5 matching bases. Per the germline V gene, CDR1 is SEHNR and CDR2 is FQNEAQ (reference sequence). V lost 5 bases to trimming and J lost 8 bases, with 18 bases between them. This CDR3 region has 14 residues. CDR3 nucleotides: TGTGCCAGCAGCAGGGACCGTCCTTTTGGCGGCTACACCTTC. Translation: CASSRDRPFGGYTF.

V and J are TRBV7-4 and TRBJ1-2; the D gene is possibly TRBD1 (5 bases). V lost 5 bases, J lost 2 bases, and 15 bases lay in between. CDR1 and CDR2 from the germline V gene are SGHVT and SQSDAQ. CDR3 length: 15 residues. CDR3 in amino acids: CASSPPGPLNYGYTF. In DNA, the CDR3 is TGTGCCAGCAGCCCGCCGGGACCGCTAAACTATGGCTACACCTTC.

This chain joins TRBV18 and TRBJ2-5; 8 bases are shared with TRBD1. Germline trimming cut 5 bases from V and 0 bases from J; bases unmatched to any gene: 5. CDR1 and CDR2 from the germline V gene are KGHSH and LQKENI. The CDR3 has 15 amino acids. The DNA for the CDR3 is TGTGCCAGCTCAAACAGACAGGGGTACCAAGAGACCCAGTACTTC. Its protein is CASSNRQGYQETQYF.

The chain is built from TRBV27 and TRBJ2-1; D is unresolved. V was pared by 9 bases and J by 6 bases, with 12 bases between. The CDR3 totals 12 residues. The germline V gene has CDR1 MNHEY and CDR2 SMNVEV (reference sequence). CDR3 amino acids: CASHRIINEQFF. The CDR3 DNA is TGTGCCAGTCACCGAATCATCAATGAGCAGTTCTTC.

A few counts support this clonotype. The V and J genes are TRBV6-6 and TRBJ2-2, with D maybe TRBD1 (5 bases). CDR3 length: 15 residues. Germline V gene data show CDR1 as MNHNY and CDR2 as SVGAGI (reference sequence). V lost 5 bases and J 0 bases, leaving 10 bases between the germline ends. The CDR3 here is CASSLKGTNTGELFF. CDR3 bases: TGTGCCAGCAGTCTAAAGGGGACGAACACCGGGGAGCTGTTTTTT.

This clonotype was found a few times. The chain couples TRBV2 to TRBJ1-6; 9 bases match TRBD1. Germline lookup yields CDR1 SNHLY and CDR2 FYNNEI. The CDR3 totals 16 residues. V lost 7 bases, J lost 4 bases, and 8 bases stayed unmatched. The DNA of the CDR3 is TGTGCCAGCACCCCCCTGGGGACAGGGTATAATTCACCCCTCCACTTT. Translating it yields CASTPLGTGYNSPLHF.

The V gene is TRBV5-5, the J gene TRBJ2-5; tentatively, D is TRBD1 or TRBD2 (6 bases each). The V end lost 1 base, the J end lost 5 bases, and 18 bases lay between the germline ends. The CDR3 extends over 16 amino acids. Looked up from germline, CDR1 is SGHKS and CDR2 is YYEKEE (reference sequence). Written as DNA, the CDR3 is TGTGCCAGCAGCTTGCCACAGGGAGGAGTTAAGGAGACCCAGTACTTC. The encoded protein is CASSLPQGGVKETQYF.

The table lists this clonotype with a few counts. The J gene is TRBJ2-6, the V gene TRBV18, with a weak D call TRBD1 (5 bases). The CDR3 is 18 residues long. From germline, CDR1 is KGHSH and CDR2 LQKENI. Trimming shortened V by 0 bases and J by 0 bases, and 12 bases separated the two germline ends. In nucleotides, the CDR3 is TGTGCCAGCTCACCACCGTTGACAGCCTCCTCTGGGGCCAACGTCCTGACTTTC. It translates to CASSPPLTASSGANVLTF.

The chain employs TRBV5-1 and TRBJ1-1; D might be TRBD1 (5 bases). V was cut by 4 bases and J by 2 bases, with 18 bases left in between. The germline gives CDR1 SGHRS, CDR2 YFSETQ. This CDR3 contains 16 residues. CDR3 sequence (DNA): TGCGCCAGCAGCACTGGGTTAGGGGACCGAAACACTGAAGCTTTCTTT. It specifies CASSTGLGDRNTEAFF. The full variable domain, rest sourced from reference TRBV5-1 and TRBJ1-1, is KAGVTQTPRYLIKTRGQQVTLSCSPISGHRSVSWYQQTPGQGLQFLFEYFSETQRNKGNFPGRFSGRQFSNSRSEMNVSTLELGDSALYLCASSTGLGDRNTEAFFGQGTRLTVV.

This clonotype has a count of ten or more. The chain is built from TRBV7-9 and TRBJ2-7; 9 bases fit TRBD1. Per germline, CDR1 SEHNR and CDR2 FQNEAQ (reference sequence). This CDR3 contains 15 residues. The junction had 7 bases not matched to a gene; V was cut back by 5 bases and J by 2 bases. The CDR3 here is CASSAGQGRTYEQYF. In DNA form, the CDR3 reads TGTGCCAGCAGCGCCGGACAGGGGAGAACCTACGAGCAGTACTTC. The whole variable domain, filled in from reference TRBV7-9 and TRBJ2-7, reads DTGVSQNPRHKITKRGQNVTFRCDPISEHNRLYWYRQTLGQGPEFLTYFQNEAQLEKSRLLSDRFSAERPKGSFSTLEIQRTEQGDSAMYLCASSAGQGRTYEQYFGPGTRLTVT.

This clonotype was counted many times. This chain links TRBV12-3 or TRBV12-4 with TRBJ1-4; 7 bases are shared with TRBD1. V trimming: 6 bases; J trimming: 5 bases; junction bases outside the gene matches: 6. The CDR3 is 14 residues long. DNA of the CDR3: TGTGCCAGCAGCTATCGGGACAGCAATGAAAAACTGTTTTTT. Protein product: CASSYRDSNEKLFF.

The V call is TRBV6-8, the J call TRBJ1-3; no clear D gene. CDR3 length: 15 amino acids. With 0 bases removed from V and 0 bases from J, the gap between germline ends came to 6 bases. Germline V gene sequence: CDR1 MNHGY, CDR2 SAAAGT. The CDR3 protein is CASSYSQHSGNTIYF. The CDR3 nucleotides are TGTGCCAGCAGTTACTCCCAGCACTCTGGAAACACCATATATTTT.

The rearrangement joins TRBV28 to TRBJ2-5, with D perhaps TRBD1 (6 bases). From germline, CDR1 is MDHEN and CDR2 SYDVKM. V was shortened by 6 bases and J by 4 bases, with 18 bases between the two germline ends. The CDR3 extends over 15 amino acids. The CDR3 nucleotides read TGTGCCAGCAGCCTCGGGACAACGAGGGGAGAGACCCAGTACTTC. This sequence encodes CASSLGTTRGETQYF.

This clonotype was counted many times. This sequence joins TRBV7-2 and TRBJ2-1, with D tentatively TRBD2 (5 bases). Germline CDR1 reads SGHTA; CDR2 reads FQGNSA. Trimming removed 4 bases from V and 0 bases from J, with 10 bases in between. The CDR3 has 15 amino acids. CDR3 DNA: TGTGCCAGCAGCTGGACTCCTCTCTCCTACAATGAGCAGTTCTTC. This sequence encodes CASSWTPLSYNEQFF.

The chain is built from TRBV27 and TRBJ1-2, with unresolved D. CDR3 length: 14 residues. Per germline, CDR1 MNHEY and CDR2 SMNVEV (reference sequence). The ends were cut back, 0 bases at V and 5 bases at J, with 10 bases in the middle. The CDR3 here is CASSLSVRTYGYTF. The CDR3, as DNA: TGTGCCAGCAGTTTATCGGTCCGGACTTATGGCTACACCTTC.

CDR3 loop: CASSITTTGELFF. CDR3 coding DNA: TGTGCCAGTAGTATAACAACAACCGGGGAGCTGTTTTTT. This chain uses TRBV19 with TRBJ2-2; D ambiguous. V lost 2 bases, J lost 5 bases, and 6 bases lay in between. CDR3 size: 13 residues. CDR1 is LNHDA and CDR2 is SQIVND in the germline V gene (reference sequence). Full variable domain (rest looked up from reference TRBV19 and TRBJ2-2): DGGITQSPKYLFRKEGQNVTLSCEQNLNHDAMYWYRQDPGQGLRLIYYSQIVNDFQKGDIAEGYSVSREKKESFPLTVTSAQKNPTAFYLCASSITTTGELFFGEGSRLTVL.

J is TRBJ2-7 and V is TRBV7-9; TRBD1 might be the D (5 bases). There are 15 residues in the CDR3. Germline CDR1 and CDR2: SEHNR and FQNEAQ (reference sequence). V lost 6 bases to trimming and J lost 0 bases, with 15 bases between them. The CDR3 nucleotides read TGTGCCAGCAGTCATCCAATGACAGTCTCCTACGAGCAGTACTTC. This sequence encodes CASSHPMTVSYEQYF.

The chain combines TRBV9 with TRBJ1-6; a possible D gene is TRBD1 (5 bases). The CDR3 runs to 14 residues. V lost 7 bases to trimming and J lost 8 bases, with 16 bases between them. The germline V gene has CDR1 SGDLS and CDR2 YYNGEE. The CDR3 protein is CASATGRGDSPLHF. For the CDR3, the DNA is TGTGCCAGCGCAACTGGGAGGGGCGATTCACCCCTCCACTTT. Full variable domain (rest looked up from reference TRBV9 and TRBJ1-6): DSGVTQTPKHLITATGQRVTLRCSPRSGDLSVYWYQQSLDQGLQFLIQYYNGEERAKGNILERFSAQQFPDLHSELNLSSLELGDSALYFCASATGRGDSPLHFGNGTRLTVT.

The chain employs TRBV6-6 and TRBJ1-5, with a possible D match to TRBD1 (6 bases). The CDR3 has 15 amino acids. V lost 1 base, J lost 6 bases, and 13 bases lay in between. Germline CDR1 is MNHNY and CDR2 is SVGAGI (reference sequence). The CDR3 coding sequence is TGTGCCAGCAGTTACTTGGAGGGGGGTCCTCAGCCCCAGCATTTT. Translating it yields CASSYLEGGPQPQHF.